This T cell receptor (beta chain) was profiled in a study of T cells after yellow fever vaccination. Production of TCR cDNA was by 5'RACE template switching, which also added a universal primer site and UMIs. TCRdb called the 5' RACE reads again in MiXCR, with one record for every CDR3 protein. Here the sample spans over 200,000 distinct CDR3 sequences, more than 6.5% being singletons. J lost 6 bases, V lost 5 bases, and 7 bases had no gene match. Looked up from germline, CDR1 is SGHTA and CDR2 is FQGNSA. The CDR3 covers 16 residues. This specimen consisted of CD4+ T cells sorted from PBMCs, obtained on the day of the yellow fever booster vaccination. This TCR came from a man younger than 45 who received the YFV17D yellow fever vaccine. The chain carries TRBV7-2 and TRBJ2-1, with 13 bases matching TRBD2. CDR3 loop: CASSPPGLAGANEQFF. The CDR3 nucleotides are TGTGCCAGCAGCCCACCCGGACTAGCGGGAGCCAATGAGCAGTTCTTC.